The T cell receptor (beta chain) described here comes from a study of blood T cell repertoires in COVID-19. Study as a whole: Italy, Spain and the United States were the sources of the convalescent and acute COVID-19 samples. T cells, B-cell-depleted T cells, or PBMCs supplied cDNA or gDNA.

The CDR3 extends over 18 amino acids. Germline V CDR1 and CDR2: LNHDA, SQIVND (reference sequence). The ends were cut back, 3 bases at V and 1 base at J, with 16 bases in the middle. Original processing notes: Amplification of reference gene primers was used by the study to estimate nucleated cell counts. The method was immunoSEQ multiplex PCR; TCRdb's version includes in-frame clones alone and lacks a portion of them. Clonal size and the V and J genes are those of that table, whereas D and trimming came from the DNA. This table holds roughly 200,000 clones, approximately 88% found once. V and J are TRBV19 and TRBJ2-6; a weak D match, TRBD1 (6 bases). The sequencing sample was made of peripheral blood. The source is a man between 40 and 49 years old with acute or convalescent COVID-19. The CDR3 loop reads CASSISSQGGSGANVLTF. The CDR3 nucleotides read TGTGCCAGTAGTATTTCATCACAGGGCGGATCTGGGGCCAACGTCCTGACTTTC.